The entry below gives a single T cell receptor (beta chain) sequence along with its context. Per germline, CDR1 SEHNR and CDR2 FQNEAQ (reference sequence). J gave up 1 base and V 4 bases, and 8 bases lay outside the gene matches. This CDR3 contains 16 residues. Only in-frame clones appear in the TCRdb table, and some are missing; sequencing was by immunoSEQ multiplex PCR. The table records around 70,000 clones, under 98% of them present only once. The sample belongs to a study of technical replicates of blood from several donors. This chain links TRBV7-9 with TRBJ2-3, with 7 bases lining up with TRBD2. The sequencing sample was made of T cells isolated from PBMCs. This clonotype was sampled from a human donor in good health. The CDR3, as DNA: TGTGCCAGCAGCTCCCGAGCGGGATCAGGCACAGATACGCAGTATTTT. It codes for CASSSRAGSGTDTQYF.